These 18 T cell receptor beta chains originate from one sample sequenced in a study of blood T cell repertoires in COVID-19. Assay: immunoSEQ multiplex PCR; the TCRdb copy retains only in-frame clones and omits some. The sample lists more than 200,000 clones, about 85% seen once, with just over 0.7% in the top ten. Sequencing was done on a sample of peripheral blood. Every receptor here comes from a man in his forties with acute or convalescent COVID-19.

V and J are TRBV25-1 and TRBJ1-2, with 12 bases that match TRBD1. The V and J ends lost 1 base and 8 bases, in that order; junction bases with no gene match: 5. The germline V gene has CDR1 MGHDK and CDR2 SYGVNS. The CDR3 is made up of 15 amino acids. The CDR3 loop reads CASSEWGTGGRGYTF. CDR3 nucleotides: TGTGCCAGCAGTGAATGGGGGACAGGGGGCCGGGGCTACACCTTC.

This chain connects TRBV10-3 to TRBJ2-7; D is perhaps TRBD1 (5 bases). Germline V gene data show CDR1 as ENHRY and CDR2 as SYGVKD. This CDR3 region has 14 residues. Trimming stripped 6 bases from V and 3 bases from J, with 15 bases between. As DNA, the CDR3 is TGTGCCATCAGGGGGAAGGGGTTAGGCTACGAGCAGTACTTC. Translating gives CAIRGKGLGYEQYF.

The chain carries TRBV27 and TRBJ2-5; tentatively, D is TRBD2 (6 bases). CDR1 and CDR2 from the germline V gene are MNHEY and SMNVEV (reference sequence). This CDR3 comprises 15 residues. V shed 5 bases and J shed 5 bases, with 18 bases lying between them. The CDR3 reads CASSLTSLWGETQYF. CDR3 DNA: TGTGCCAGCAGTCTCACTAGCTTATGGGGGGAGACCCAGTACTTC.

Notes on this clone: An end of the junction does not agree with germline; a read error may underlie this. J is TRBJ2-6 and V is TRBV18; 9 bases fit TRBD1. Germline V gives CDR1 KGHSH, CDR2 LQKENI. The CDR3 covers 17 residues. As DNA, the CDR3 is TGTGCCAGCTCGCCACTTGGACAGGGGTCCGGGGCCAACGTCCTGACTTTC. Its translation is CASSPLGQGSGANVLTF.

Of note for this clone: Other DNA sequences in the sample encode the same CDR3. This chain uses TRBV9 with TRBJ1-3, with no clear D. Trimming cost V 0 bases and J 0 bases, with 7 bases left between them. Germline V gives CDR1 SGDLS, CDR2 YYNGEE. This CDR3 comprises 15 residues. The CDR3: CASSVGGSSGNTIYF. Written as DNA, the CDR3 is TGTGCCAGCAGCGTAGGAGGAAGCTCTGGAAACACCATATATTTT.

The rearrangement links TRBV7-2 to TRBJ2-2; the D gene is possibly TRBD1 (6 bases). V lost 1 base and J lost 0, with 6 bases in between. Germline CDR1 and CDR2: SGHTA and FQGNSA. There are 15 residues in the CDR3. In DNA, the CDR3 is TGTGCCAGCAGCTTAGGGGGGCCGAACACCGGGGAGCTGTTTTTT. Its protein product is CASSLGGPNTGELFF.

The chain combines TRBV2 with TRBJ2-5; D uncertain. The CDR3 sequence is 12 residues long. Germline V gene sequence: CDR1 SNHLY, CDR2 FYNNEI. The V end was cut by 8 bases, the J end by 4 bases, with 11 bases between. CDR3 bases: TGTGCCAGCGCCCCGGGTCCAGAGACCCAGTACTTC. This gives the protein CASAPGPETQYF.

The chain has TRBV19 and TRBJ1-2; no reliable D call. The CDR3 runs 14 residues. Per the germline V gene, CDR1 is LNHDA and CDR2 is SQIVND (reference sequence). V was shortened by 1 base and J by 7 bases, with 13 bases between the two germline ends. The CDR3 loop is CASSIVRLEGGYTF. Here the CDR3 DNA reads TGTGCCAGTAGTATAGTCCGGCTAGAGGGTGGCTACACCTTC. Variable domain in full (rest from reference TRBV19 and TRBJ1-2): DGGITQSPKYLFRKEGQNVTLSCEQNLNHDAMYWYRQDPGQGLRLIYYSQIVNDFQKGDIAEGYSVSREKKESFPLTVTSAQKNPTAFYLCASSIVRLEGGYTFGSGTRLTVV.

This chain joins TRBV6-2 or TRBV6-3 and TRBJ1-5; D is unresolved. Germline V gene sequence: CDR1 MNHEY, CDR2 SVGEGT. The length of the CDR3 is 14 residues. Deletions cut 6 bases from V and 7 bases from J, with 16 bases between. The CDR3 reads CASRYREVWQPQHF. CDR3 nucleotide sequence: TGTGCCAGCAGATACCGGGAGGTCTGGCAGCCCCAGCATTTT.

This CDR3 reads CAWSQLGRIEAFF. For the CDR3, the DNA is TGTGCCTGGAGTCAATTGGGGAGGATTGAAGCTTTCTTT. This chain joins TRBV30 and TRBJ1-1; D gene unclear. The CDR3 consists of 13 residues. The germline CDR1 and CDR2 sequences are GTSNPN and SVGIG (reference sequence). The ends were cut back, 2 bases at V and 7 bases at J, with 14 bases in the middle.

V is TRBV6-1 and J is TRBJ1-2; D may be TRBD1 (6 bases). V was clipped by 2 bases and J by 8 bases, with 12 bases between them. CDR3 length: 13 residues. Per the germline V gene, CDR1 is MNHNS and CDR2 is SASEGT. CDR3 coding DNA: TGTGCCAGCAGTGAAACAGGGTTATCGGGCTACACCTTC. This codes for CASSETGLSGYTF.

The chain combines TRBV7-2 with TRBJ1-1, with no clear D. The CDR3 is 14 residues long. The germline V gene has CDR1 SGHTA and CDR2 FQGNSA. The V and J ends lost 7 bases and 2 bases respectively, with 14 bases between them. In nucleotides, the CDR3 is TGTGCCAGCAAGTGGGCTGTGGGTAACACTGAAGCTTTCTTT. This codes for CASKWAVGNTEAFF. The complete variable domain, with remaining parts taken from reference TRBV7-2 and TRBJ1-1, reads GAGVSQSPSNKVTEKGKDVELRCDPISGHTALYWYRQSLGQGLEFLIYFQGNSAPDKSGLPSDRFSAERTGGSVSTLTIQRTQQEDSAVYLCASKWAVGNTEAFFGQGTRLTVV.

The V call is TRBV4-1, the J call TRBJ1-3; weak D call: TRBD1 (6 bases). The V gene's germline CDR1 is MGHRA and CDR2 YSYEKL. This CDR3 comprises 15 residues. V lost 4 bases, J lost 0 bases, and 10 bases lay in between. CDR3 sequence reads: CASSLQGLSGNTIYF. In nucleotides, the CDR3 is TGCGCCAGCAGCCTACAGGGCCTCTCTGGAAACACCATATATTTT.

V usage is TRBV5-1 and J usage is TRBJ1-1; the D gene is possibly TRBD1 (6 bases). The ends were cut back, 7 bases at V and 1 base at J, with 14 bases in the middle. The CDR3 has 14 amino acids. Germline values: CDR1 SGHRS, CDR2 YFSETQ. CDR3 amino acids: CASSRGGANTEAFF. The CDR3 DNA reads as TGCGCCAGCTCCCGTGGGGGCGCGAACACTGAAGCTTTCTTT.

V usage is TRBV5-1 and J usage is TRBJ1-2; 8 bases align to TRBD1. The CDR3 has 15 residues. The V gene's germline CDR1 is SGHRS and CDR2 YFSETQ. Unmatched junction bases numbered 10, after V lost 4 bases and J lost 5 bases. The CDR3 loop is CASSPRQGLGYGYTF. The CDR3 nucleotides are TGCGCCAGCAGCCCTAGACAGGGGTTAGGGTATGGCTACACCTTC.

This chain uses TRBV28 with TRBJ2-7; possible D gene TRBD1, 6 bases. The CDR3 loop spans 14 amino acids. The germline gives CDR1 MDHEN, CDR2 SYDVKM. V was shortened by 4 bases and J by 3 bases, with 13 bases between the two germline ends. This CDR3 is CASSSGGVRYEQYF. The CDR3 nucleotides read TGTGCCAGCAGTTCTGGGGGCGTCCGCTACGAGCAGTACTTC.

V and J are TRBV6-2 or TRBV6-3 and TRBJ1-1, with 9 bases fitting TRBD1. Germline lookup yields CDR1 MNHEY and CDR2 SVGEGT. V was clipped by 2 bases and J by 0 bases; unmatched bases: 7. The CDR3 consists of 17 residues. CDR3 nucleotides: TGTGCCAGCAGTTACAAGGTGGGGACAGGGCTGAACACTGAAGCTTTCTTT. This codes for CASSYKVGTGLNTEAFF.

The chain carries TRBV19 and TRBJ1-2; 7 bases fit TRBD1. The CDR3 consists of 14 residues. Unmatched junction bases numbered 10, after V lost 7 bases and J lost 5 bases. Germline values: CDR1 LNHDA, CDR2 SQIVND (reference sequence). CDR3 sequence (DNA): TGTGCCAGTAATCCGTCCGGGACAGCTTATGGCTACACCTTC. Translated, it gives CASNPSGTAYGYTF.